This paragraph reports one T cell receptor (beta chain). This record comes from a study of blood T cell repertoires in COVID-19. The wider study: The samples span acute and convalescent COVID-19 from the United States, Italy and Spain. The analysed material was cDNA or gDNA that came from T cells, B-cell-depleted T cells, or PBMCs.

Trimming took 2 bases from V and 1 from J; bases not matched to a gene: 1. CDR1 and CDR2 from the germline V gene are SGHRS and YFSETQ. The CDR3 totals 15 residues. Under the authors' procedure: The authors estimated nucleated cell counts from reference gene primer amplification. TCRdb keeps only in-frame clones here, not all; method: immunoSEQ multiplex PCR. D and trimming were read from the DNA, whereas the V and J calls and clone size are those reported in that table. The sample lists a few hundred thousand clones, roughly 88% occurring once. Sequenced: peripheral blood. The chain uses TRBV5-1 and TRBJ2-5; TRBD2 matches 11 bases. The sequence came from a man aged 25-45 years who had recovered from COVID-19. The CDR3 bases are TGCGCCAGCAGCTTTAGCGGGGGGGCCCAAGAGACCCAGTACTTC. The encoded protein is CASSFSGGAQETQYF. Full variable domain (remainder filled in from reference TRBV5-1 and TRBJ2-5): KAGVTQTPRYLIKTRGQQVTLSCSPISGHRSVSWYQQTPGQGLQFLFEYFSETQRNKGNFPGRFSGRQFSNSRSEMNVSTLELGDSALYLCASSFSGGAQETQYFGPGTRLLVL.